The 15 T cell receptor beta chains below all came from one sample that was sequenced in a study of T cell changes during pregnancy in multiple sclerosis (dated by TCRdb to the late 2010s). Libraries were constructed by the immunoSEQ multiplex PCR assay. Entries here come from immuneACCESS through TCRdb and include only in-frame sequences with V and J called. Some clones fail to appear in such tables; in the studies checked, an unresolved V gene covers under half of the shortfall, and the cause of the remainder is unknown. The sample contains tens of thousands of clones, around nine tenths of them found a single time. The ten largest account for more than 0.9% of the sample. Specimen: peripheral blood, collected in the third trimester of pregnancy. The receptors stem from a female donor with multiple sclerosis, enrolled in a pregnancy study.

The chain uses TRBV6-6 and TRBJ1-4, with D uncertain. The length of the CDR3 is 11 residues. CDR1 and CDR2 from the germline V gene are MNHNY and SVGAGI (reference sequence). This CDR3 is CASSGNEKLFF. The CDR3 DNA reads TGTGCTTCATCCGGTAATGAAAAACTGTTTTTT.

A single count supports this clone. The chain has TRBV7-9 and TRBJ1-3; 7 nucleotides line up with TRBD1. V shed 11 bases, J shed 2 bases, and the junction held 3 bases outside the gene matches. The CDR3 contains 12 residues. Germline loops: CDR1 SEHNR, CDR2 FQNEAQ (reference sequence). The CDR3 DNA reads as TGTGCCTGGGACAGCCCTGGAAACACCATATATTTT. Its translation is CAWDSPGNTIYF.

V and J are TRBV19 and TRBJ2-2; possibly TRBD2 for D (5 bases). V was cut by 3 bases and J by 0 bases, with 11 bases left in between. Germline CDR1 and CDR2: LNHDA and SQIVND (reference sequence). The CDR3 covers 16 residues. The CDR3 nucleotides are TGTGCCAGTAGTATCGTGACTACCACGAACACCGGGGAGCTGTTTTTT. Its protein is CASSIVTTTNTGELFF.

Regarding this clone: An end of the junction does not agree with germline; a read error may underlie this. CDR3 nucleotides: TGTGCCAGCAGCTTAGACGGACTAGCGGGAATATTTCACTTC. Translation: CASSLDGLAGIFHF. This chain links TRBV11-2 with TRBJ2-7; 12 nucleotides agree with TRBD2. This CDR3 has 14 residues. Germline assignment: CDR1 SGHAT and CDR2 FQNNGV.

J is TRBJ1-5 and V is TRBV28; perhaps TRBD1 as D (6 bases). The CDR3 is made up of 14 amino acids. The ends were cut back, 4 bases at V and 4 bases at J, with 11 bases in the middle. Germline V gene data show CDR1 as MDHEN and CDR2 as SYDVKM. The CDR3 spells CASSSGTKNQPQHF. DNA of the CDR3: TGTGCCAGCAGTTCAGGGACAAAGAATCAGCCCCAGCATTTT.

The V gene is TRBV4-1, the J gene TRBJ1-2, with D uncertain. The V gene lost 4 bases and the J gene lost 0 bases, with 15 bases spanning the gap. The CDR3 contains 16 residues. Germline CDR1 MGHRA, CDR2 YSYEKL. Here the CDR3 reads CASSPLISYSNYGYTF. In nucleotides, the CDR3 is TGCGCCAGCAGCCCCTTGATATCCTACTCTAACTATGGCTACACCTTC.

The V call is TRBV27, the J call TRBJ2-2; possibly TRBD2 for D (5 bases). Germline V lookup: CDR1 MNHEY, CDR2 SMNVEV (reference sequence). The CDR3 covers 16 residues. V was shortened by 6 bases and J by 0 bases, with 14 bases between the two germline ends. The DNA of the CDR3 is TGTGCCAGCAGCCGAGCGGCGACGTCGAACACCGGGGAGCTGTTTTTT. Amino acids: CASSRAATSNTGELFF.

This clone showed up just once. The chain joins TRBV30 to TRBJ2-1; no firm D call. Germline lookup yields CDR1 GTSNPN and CDR2 SVGIG (reference sequence). The CDR3 is made up of 12 amino acids. V was clipped by 7 bases and J by 4 bases, with 11 bases between them. The CDR3 region is CAFQVPYNEQFF. CDR3 bases: TGTGCCTTCCAGGTTCCGTACAATGAGCAGTTCTTC.

The V call is TRBV28, the J call TRBJ2-4; TRBD1 might be the D (5 bases). The CDR3 length is 17 residues. Trimming shortened V by 3 bases and J by 1 base, and 16 bases separated the two germline ends. CDR1 and CDR2 from the germline V gene are MDHEN and SYDVKM. The CDR3 sequence: CASSLEGVGSAKNIQYF. The CDR3 DNA sequence: TGTGCCAGCAGTTTGGAAGGGGTTGGTTCGGCCAAAAACATTCAGTACTTC.

J is TRBJ1-1 and V is TRBV7-3; D is perhaps TRBD1 (6 bases). The CDR3 has 15 residues. CDR1 SGHTA and CDR2 FQGTGA come from the germline V gene. The V gene lost 5 bases and the J gene lost 4 bases, with 17 bases spanning the gap. As DNA, the CDR3 is TGTGCCAGCAGCCCGCAACCCCAGGGGAGCACTGAAGCTTTCTTT. Residues: CASSPQPQGSTEAFF.

The chain couples TRBV2 to TRBJ2-1, with a possible D match to TRBD2 (6 bases). Germline CDR1 reads SNHLY; CDR2 reads FYNNEI. CDR3 length: 11 amino acids. Trimming pared 6 bases from V and 9 bases from J, leaving 9 bases between. The CDR3 nucleotides read TGTGCCAGCAGCTCTAGCGCTGAGCAGTTCTTC. The encoded protein is CASSSSAEQFF.

The rearrangement links TRBV5-4 to TRBJ2-3; TRBD2 agrees at 11 bases. V gave up 5 bases and J gave up 5 bases; unmatched junction bases: 7. The CDR3 extends over 15 amino acids. Germline assignment: CDR1 SGHNT and CDR2 YYREEE (reference sequence). The CDR3 region has the DNA TGTGCCAGCAGTCCCGGGACTAGCGGCCTAGATACGCAGTATTTT. Translation: CASSPGTSGLDTQYF. The complete variable domain, with remaining parts taken from reference TRBV5-4 and TRBJ2-3, reads ETGVTQSPTHLIKTRGQQVTLRCSSQSGHNTVSWYQQALGQGPQFIFQYYREEENGRGNFPPRFSGLQFPNYSSELNVNALELDDSALYLCASSPGTSGLDTQYFGPGTRLTVL.

The V call is TRBV5-4, the J call TRBJ2-5, with TRBD1 matching over 7 bases. The ends lost 5 bases at V and 1 base at J; junction bases unmatched: 5. Germline CDR1 is SGHNT and CDR2 is YYREEE (reference sequence). This CDR3 comprises 14 residues. CDR3 loop: CASSLRDSQETQYF. CDR3 nucleotides: TGTGCCAGCAGTCTCCGGGACAGCCAAGAGACCCAGTACTTC.

This clone is a singleton in its sample. V is TRBV7-9 and J is TRBJ2-1; possibly TRBD1 for D (6 bases). V lost 5 bases, J lost 8 bases, and 22 bases lay in between. This CDR3 comprises 16 residues. The germline CDR1 and CDR2 sequences are SEHNR and FQNEAQ (reference sequence). For the CDR3, the DNA is TGTGCCAGCAGCCCGCCCCTGGGCAGGGGAGAATATGAGCAGTTCTTC. Protein: CASSPPLGRGEYEQFF.

The rearrangement links TRBV5-1 to TRBJ2-5; D perhaps matches TRBD2 (6 bases). CDR1 and CDR2 from the germline V gene are SGHRS and YFSETQ. This CDR3 has 14 amino acids. Trimming shortened V by 0 bases and J by 5 bases, and 11 bases separated the two germline ends. The CDR3 reads CASSLAASVETQYF. CDR3 nucleotides: TGCGCCAGCAGCTTGGCGGCTAGCGTCGAGACCCAGTACTTC. Full variable domain (remainder filled in from reference TRBV5-1 and TRBJ2-5): KAGVTQTPRYLIKTRGQQVTLSCSPISGHRSVSWYQQTPGQGLQFLFEYFSETQRNKGNFPGRFSGRQFSNSRSEMNVSTLELGDSALYLCASSLAASVETQYFGPGTRLLVL.